These 31 T cell receptor beta chains originate from one sample sequenced in a study of T cells in Graves' hyperthyroidism and ophthalmopathy. RNA transcripts served as the template for amplifying TCR beta CDR3 regions. First-round RT-PCR of the TCR CDR3 relied on the HTBI primer set. MiXCR, applied by TCRdb to the multiplex PCR reads, yields one record per CDR3 protein. The sample yields 200,000 to 300,000 distinct CDR3 sequences, around 26% seen once. The sequenced sample was blood. These receptors all come from a woman in her thirties or forties with Graves' ophthalmopathy.

In this sample, this clonotype turned up many times. The J gene is TRBJ2-5, the V gene TRBV2; 8 bases map to TRBD1. This CDR3 spans 13 amino acids. J gave up 5 bases and V 7 bases, and 6 bases lay outside the gene matches. Germline CDR1 and CDR2: SNHLY and FYNNEI. The CDR3 sequence: CASIGQGGETQYF. The CDR3 bases are TGTGCCAGCATTGGACAGGGTGGGGAGACCCAGTACTTC.

There are many counts of this clonotype. CDR3 loop: CASNVRGAKNIQYF. CDR3 coding DNA: TGTGCCAGTAATGTGAGGGGAGCCAAAAACATTCAGTACTTC. This rearrangement joins TRBV19 to TRBJ2-4, with D perhaps TRBD1 or TRBD2 (5 bases each). Germline CDR1 LNHDA, CDR2 SQIVND (reference sequence). The V gene lost 7 bases and the J gene lost 0 bases, with 10 bases spanning the gap. This CDR3 has 14 residues.

This clonotype was detected many times. The junction departs from the called germline gene at one end, perhaps through a read error. The chain joins TRBV6-5 to TRBJ1-1; 8 nucleotides agree with TRBD1. The CDR3 runs to 17 residues. CDR1 MNHEY and CDR2 SVGAGI come from the germline V gene. The CDR3 DNA sequence: TGTGCCTGCAGTTACTTAGCCGGGACAGGCCACGGTACGGAAGCTTTCTTT. As protein: CACSYLAGTGHGTEAFF.

This clonotype was observed a few times. The rearrangement links TRBV27 to TRBJ2-5; 10 nucleotides match TRBD2. The germline gives CDR1 MNHEY, CDR2 SMNVEV (reference sequence). The CDR3 runs 15 residues. V gave up 1 base and J gave up 5 bases; unmatched junction bases: 4. The CDR3 bases are TGTGCCAGCAGTTTATTAGCGGGAGGCCGGGAGACCCAGTACTTC. As protein: CASSLLAGGRETQYF.

This clonotype was seen repeatedly, ten times or more. J is TRBJ1-2 and V is TRBV27, with TRBD1 matching 8 bases. CDR1 is MNHEY, CDR2 SMNVEV, per germline (reference sequence). The ends lost 3 bases at V and 6 bases at J; junction bases unmatched: 9. The CDR3 length is 15 residues. This CDR3 is CASSFVGTGSHGYTF. The CDR3 nucleotides are TGTGCCAGCAGTTTCGTCGGGACAGGAAGCCATGGCTACACCTTC.

This clonotype was found many times. The chain employs TRBV12-3 or TRBV12-4 and TRBJ2-5; D is ambiguous. The ends were cut back, 0 bases at V and 4 bases at J, with 12 bases in the middle. The CDR3 spans 15 residues. CDR3 bases: TGTGCCAGCAGTTTAGCGCTGGGCTGGGGAGAGACCCAGTACTTC. Translated: CASSLALGWGETQYF.

At least ten counts were recorded for this clonotype. The V gene is TRBV9, the J gene TRBJ1-5; D not certain. The CDR3 runs 13 residues. Between the trimmed V and J ends, which lost 5 bases and 6 bases, there was a span of 12 bases. Germline lookup yields CDR1 SGDLS and CDR2 YYNGEE. This CDR3 reads CASSRGAGQPQHF. CDR3 nucleotides: TGTGCCAGCAGTCGGGGTGCAGGTCAGCCCCAGCATTTT.

V is TRBV24-1 and J is TRBJ1-1, with D maybe TRBD1 (5 bases). The CDR3 loop spans 13 amino acids. The germline V gene encodes CDR1 KGHDR and CDR2 SFDVKD. Trimming left V 4 bases short and J 5 bases short, with 10 bases between. Here the CDR3 DNA reads TGTGCCACCAGTGACTCAGGGTCGACTGAAGCTTTCTTT. Translated: CATSDSGSTEAFF.

This clonotype was seen ten or more times. The chain uses TRBV7-8 and TRBJ1-1; possibly TRBD1 for D (6 bases). Deletions cut 4 bases from V and 3 bases from J, with 9 bases between. Germline CDR1 is SGHVS and CDR2 is FQNEAQ. The CDR3 length is 13 residues. The DNA of the CDR3 is TGTGCCAGCAGCTACAGGGACGACACTGAAGCTTTCTTT. It translates to CASSYRDDTEAFF.

This clonotype was found many times. This chain links TRBV20-1 with TRBJ2-5; 10 nucleotides agree with TRBD1. The CDR3 loop spans 18 amino acids. CDR1 DFQATT and CDR2 SNEGSKA come from the germline V gene (reference sequence). V lost 1 base and J lost 4; bases outside the gene matches: 15. Here the CDR3 reads CSARVAPRGQGTRETQYF. In DNA, the CDR3 is TGCAGTGCTAGAGTAGCTCCTAGGGGACAGGGGACACGAGAGACCCAGTACTTC.

This clonotype was recorded at least ten times. This chain joins TRBV2 and TRBJ1-5; D perhaps matches TRBD1 (5 bases). This CDR3 contains 13 residues. Germline V CDR1 and CDR2: SNHLY, FYNNEI. V was trimmed by 6 bases and J by 1 base, leaving 7 bases between them. CDR3 amino acids: CASSRASNQPQHF. Here the CDR3 DNA reads TGTGCCAGCAGCAGGGCCAGCAATCAGCCCCAGCATTTT.

This clonotype was counted a few times. This chain joins TRBV20-1 and TRBJ2-5; 14 nucleotides line up with TRBD2. The CDR3 covers 16 residues. The germline V gene has CDR1 DFQATT and CDR2 SNEGSKA (reference sequence). V shed 7 bases and J 6 bases; nucleotides not matched to a gene: 13. The CDR3 sequence: CSVTATSGRARKTQYF. The CDR3 DNA sequence: TGCAGTGTAACTGCGACTAGCGGGAGGGCCCGGAAGACCCAGTACTTC.

There are many counts of this clonotype. The DNA for the CDR3 is TGTGCCAGCAGGGCTCCTGAGACGGTGCTCGGTTATGGCTACACCTTC. Its translation is CASRAPETVLGYGYTF. V and J are TRBV2 and TRBJ1-2, with D uncertain. Trimming took off 6 bases at V and 5 bases at J, with 22 bases between the two ends. Germline CDR1 and CDR2: SNHLY and FYNNEI. The CDR3 runs to 16 residues. The variable domain in full, with the rest retrieved from reference TRBV2 and TRBJ1-2, is EPEVTQTPSHQVTQMGQEVILRCVPISNHLYFYWYRQILGQKVEFLVSFYNNEISEKSEIFDDQFSVERPDGSNFTLKIRSTKLEDSAMYFCASRAPETVLGYGYTFGSGTRLTVV.

The table lists this clonotype with many counts. J is TRBJ2-7 and V is TRBV7-2; D is perhaps TRBD2 (5 bases). CDR3 length equals 15 residues. Between the trimmed V and J ends, which lost 4 bases and 0 bases, there was a span of 13 bases. Germline-derived CDR1 and CDR2 are SGHTA and FQGNSA. The CDR3 loop is CASSSGGSSSYEQYF. CDR3 sequence (DNA): TGTGCCAGCAGCTCGGGCGGGTCGAGCTCCTACGAGCAGTACTTC.

This clonotype appeared many times. The chain has TRBV2 and TRBJ2-7, with 13 bases lining up with TRBD2. This CDR3 spans 14 amino acids. CDR1 is SNHLY, CDR2 FYNNEI, per germline. J lost 7 bases, V lost 6 bases, and 6 bases had no gene match. The CDR3 DNA reads as TGTGCCAGCAGGGAGCCGGGACTAGCGGGAGAGCAGTACTTC. Protein sequence: CASREPGLAGEQYF.

This clonotype showed up many times. The chain joins TRBV10-2 to TRBJ1-1, with D perhaps matching TRBD1 (6 bases). From germline, CDR1 is WSHSY and CDR2 SAAADI. The CDR3 is 14 residues long. V was shortened by 3 bases and J by 4 bases, with 12 bases between the two germline ends. CDR3 region: CASSDSKQGTEAFF. For the CDR3, the DNA is TGCGCCAGCAGTGATTCGAAACAGGGCACTGAAGCTTTCTTT.

This clonotype was counted at least ten times. The genes are TRBV19 and TRBJ1-5, with no clear D. The length of the CDR3 is 15 residues. Germline assignment: CDR1 LNHDA and CDR2 SQIVND (reference sequence). The germline V and J ends were trimmed by 6 bases and 4 bases, with 16 bases remaining between them. DNA of the CDR3: TGTGCCAGTAGCCAGACCCTTCCTTTAAATCAGCCCCAGCATTTT. Amino acids: CASSQTLPLNQPQHF.

This clonotype was counted at least ten times. The V call is TRBV5-1, the J call TRBJ2-7; possibly TRBD2 for D (6 bases). The CDR3 loop spans 14 amino acids. Germline V gene data show CDR1 as SGHRS and CDR2 as YFSETQ. V gave up 4 bases and J gave up 0 bases, with 11 bases separating them. The CDR3 nucleotides read TGCGCCAGCAGCCTATGGACTAACTCCTACGAGCAGTACTTC. The encoded protein is CASSLWTNSYEQYF.

This clonotype appeared many times. This sequence joins TRBV12-3 or TRBV12-4 and TRBJ2-3, with D hard to call. V shed 3 bases and J shed 0 bases, with 10 bases lying between them. This CDR3 spans 15 amino acids. This chain's CDR3 is CASSFRAVSTDTQYF. In DNA form, the CDR3 reads TGTGCCAGCAGTTTTAGGGCTGTGAGCACAGATACGCAGTATTTT.

This clonotype was detected many times. This rearrangement joins TRBV28 to TRBJ1-1; no clear D gene. There are 14 residues in the CDR3. V lost 2 bases, J lost 4 bases, and 11 bases lay in between. Germline V CDR1 and CDR2: MDHEN, SYDVKM. The CDR3 region has the DNA TGTGCCAGCAGTTTAGTCCGTAGAGGCACTGAAGCTTTCTTT. Amino acid sequence: CASSLVRRGTEAFF.

The chain uses TRBV11-2 and TRBJ2-7; 8 positions agree with TRBD2. This CDR3 is built from 17 residues. Trimming removed 4 bases from V and 5 bases from J; junction bases left unmatched: 16. The V gene's germline CDR1 is SGHAT and CDR2 FQNNGV. The CDR3 loop is CASSSPSGQAMAHEQYF. CDR3 bases: TGTGCCAGCAGCTCTCCTAGCGGGCAAGCAATGGCCCACGAGCAGTACTTC.

In this sample, this clonotype turned up a few times. It may be a read error: a sequence one base away is much more abundant. The J gene is TRBJ1-2, the V gene TRBV20-1; TRBD1 matches at 9 bases. The ends lost 5 bases at V and 2 bases at J; junction bases unmatched: 3. The CDR3 is 13 residues long. Looked up from germline, CDR1 is DFQATT and CDR2 is SNEGSKA (reference sequence). This CDR3 reads CSAGTGYNYGYTF. In nucleotides, the CDR3 is TGCAGTGCTGGGACAGGGTACAACTATGGCTACACCTTC.

This clonotype was observed many times. The chain links TRBV6-2 or TRBV6-3 to TRBJ2-4; 8 bases agree with TRBD2. The length of the CDR3 is 15 residues. The germline V gene encodes CDR1 MNHEY and CDR2 SVGEGT. The junction had 1 base not matched to a gene; V was cut back by 2 bases and J by 1 base. CDR3 amino acids: CASSYAGGAKNIQYF. The DNA of the CDR3 is TGTGCCAGCAGTTACGCGGGGGGTGCCAAAAACATTCAGTACTTC.

This clonotype was seen many times. The chain links TRBV10-3 to TRBJ1-2; 10 nucleotides agree with TRBD1. Trimming removed 8 bases from V and 8 bases from J; junction bases left unmatched: 2. CDR1 and CDR2 (germline): ENHRY, SYGVKD. CDR3 length equals 11 residues. The CDR3 bases are TGTGCCATCGGGACAGGGGACGGCTACACCTTC. Translated, it gives CAIGTGDGYTF.

Many counts were recorded for this clonotype. The V call is TRBV6-1, the J call TRBJ2-5; TRBD2 matches 9 bases. The CDR3 loop spans 16 amino acids. V dropped 2 bases and J dropped 4; count of bases not matched to a gene: 8. Per the germline V gene, CDR1 is MNHNS and CDR2 is SASEGT. CDR3 in amino acids: CASSETPSGTGETQYF. The CDR3 bases are TGTGCCAGCAGTGAAACTCCTAGCGGGACCGGAGAGACCCAGTACTTC.

The V call is TRBV6-2 or TRBV6-3, the J call TRBJ2-7; D possibly corresponds to TRBD2 (6 bases). The germline gives CDR1 MNHEY, CDR2 SVGEGT. V was cut by 4 bases and J by 2 bases, with 15 bases left in between. The CDR3 length is 15 residues. The CDR3 is CASSSTGTATYEQYF. CDR3 DNA sequence: TGTGCCAGCAGTTCGACCGGGACTGCTACCTACGAGCAGTACTTC.

This clonotype has a handful of counts. The chain has TRBV6-5 and TRBJ1-5; possible D gene TRBD1, 6 bases. The germline V and J ends were trimmed by 6 bases and 6 bases, with 15 bases remaining between them. The CDR3 length is 14 residues. In germline, CDR1 is MNHEY, CDR2 SVGAGI. CDR3 sequence: CASSWVGGGQPQHF. In DNA, the CDR3 is TGTGCCAGCAGCTGGGTGGGGGGCGGTCAGCCCCAGCATTTT.

This clonotype appeared a few times. J is TRBJ2-6 and V is TRBV11-2, with D perhaps TRBD2 (5 bases). The V end lost 1 base, the J end lost 2 bases, and 9 bases lay between the germline ends. The CDR3 consists of 16 residues. Germline assignment: CDR1 SGHAT and CDR2 FQNNGV. The CDR3 nucleotides read TGTGCCAGCAGCTTAGGTCTTAGCGCTGGGGCCAACGTCCTGACTTTC. The encoded protein is CASSLGLSAGANVLTF.

This clonotype was detected ten times or more. V and J are TRBV11-1 and TRBJ1-6; no definite D call. V lost 5 bases to trimming and J lost 3 bases, with 8 bases between them. This CDR3 spans 14 amino acids. Per the germline V gene, CDR1 is SGHAT and CDR2 is FQDESV (reference sequence). CDR3 in DNA: TGTGCCAGCAGCCATCAGGACTATAATTCACCCCTCCACTTT. Residues: CASSHQDYNSPLHF.

The table lists this clonotype with many counts. The chain uses TRBV12-3 or TRBV12-4 and TRBJ1-5; perhaps TRBD1 as D (6 bases). V lost 3 bases to trimming and J lost 4 bases, with 13 bases between them. CDR3 size: 15 residues. The CDR3 nucleotides read TGTGCCAGCAGTTTCGGGACAAGGAGAAATCAGCCCCAGCATTTT. Translated, it gives CASSFGTRRNQPQHF.

V usage is TRBV6-2 or TRBV6-3 and J usage is TRBJ2-5, with 8 bases lining up with TRBD2. Unmatched junction bases numbered 17, after V lost 0 bases and J lost 2 bases. Germline lookup yields CDR1 MNHEY and CDR2 SVGEGT. This CDR3 has 20 residues. CDR3 sequence: CASSYSQTQRGLGEQETQYF. Written as DNA, the CDR3 is TGTGCCAGCAGTTACTCCCAAACCCAGCGGGGGCTGGGGGAGCAAGAGACCCAGTACTTC.